This is a list of T cell receptor beta chains from one sample in a study of cytomegalovirus exposure and HLA in healthy donors. Method: immunoSEQ multiplex PCR; TCRdb's copy keeps in-frame clones and lacks some. The sample has approximately 180,000 clones; under 85% are singletons. What was sequenced was PBMCs. These receptors all come from a male donor in good health and CMV-seronegative. CDR3s include the opening cysteine and the closing phenylalanine or tryptophan. A D gene is named only where the DNA matches it firmly. Not all rows give a size; the values are once, few, many and, for expanded clones, a class.

. 15 TRBJ1-2 TRBV6-6 . TGTGCCAGCAGTTGGCTCGGGGAAACGATCTATGGCTACACCTTC CASSWLGETIYGYTF
TRBD1 15 TRBJ1-1 TRBV23-1 . TGCGCCAGCAGTCACTCAGGGGGCTTGAACACTGAAGCTTTCTTT CASSHSGGLNTEAFF
TRBD2 15 TRBJ2-1 TRBV28 . TGTGCCAGCAGACATACTAGCGGGAGTTGGGGCGAGCAGTTCTTC CASRHTSGSWGEQFF
. 15 TRBJ2-1 TRBV7-2 . TGTGCCAGCAGCCTCGTAGGTAACCGGAGGGATGAGCAGTTCTTC CASSLVGNRRDEQFF
TRBD2 16 TRBJ2-5 TRBV6-6 . TGTGCCAGCAGTACGGGACTAGCGGGGAGCAAAGAGACCCAGTACTTC CASSTGLAGSKETQYF
TRBD1 14 TRBJ1-1 TRBV13 . TGTGCCAGCAGCTTAGGGCAGGGGGGAGGTGAAGCTTTCTTT CASSLGQGGGEAFF
TRBD1 15 TRBJ2-7 TRBV27 . TGTGCCAGCAGATCGCCCGGGACAGGGGCGTACGAGCAGTACTTC CASRSPGTGAYEQYF
. 13 TRBJ1-3 TRBV6-6 . TGTGCCAGCACCCCCCGAGGAGGAAACACCATATATTTT CASTPRGGNTIYF
TRBD1 15 TRBJ2-4 TRBV7-9 . TGTGCCAGCAGCGGGACAGTTCTCTACAAAAACATTCAGTACTTC CASSGTVLYKNIQYF
TRBD2 16 TRBJ2-7 TRBV9 . TGTGCCAGCAGCGTTGGGGGGCTAGCGGGGGACTACGAGCAGTACTTC CASSVGGLAGDYEQYF
TRBD1 14 TRBJ2-7 TRBV29-1 . TGCAGCGTTGATAGCGGACAGGGGGAGTACGAGCAGTACTTC CSVDSGQGEYEQYF
TRBD1 14 TRBJ2-5 TRBV9 . TGTGCCAGCAGCGTAGCTGAGGGGGCCGAGACCCAGTACTTC CASSVAEGAETQYF
TRBD1 14 TRBJ1-5 TRBV9 . TGTGCCAGCAGCGCACAGGGGGTAGTGGAGCCCCAGCATTTT CASSAQGVVEPQHF
. 13 TRBJ1-5 TRBV6-5 . TGTGCCAGCAGCCAGGGGTCCAATCAGCCCCAGCATTTT CASSQGSNQPQHF
TRBD2 17 TRBJ2-7 TRBV28 . TGTGCCAGCAGTTTATTCGGGCTAGCGGGAGGGGACTACGAGCAGTACTTC CASSLFGLAGGDYEQYF
TRBD1 14 TRBJ2-5 TRBV6-6 . TGTGCCAGCAGCCTTCGGACAGGAGGCGAGACCCAGTACTTC CASSLRTGGETQYF
. 14 TRBJ2-7 TRBV19 . TGTGCCAGTAGTTCGACCGGAGGGAATGCCGAGCAGTACTTC CASSSTGGNAEQYF
. 15 TRBJ2-7 TRBV28 few TGTGCCAGCAGGGCTACCGTACTCGGGACCTACGAGCAGTACTTC CASRATVLGTYEQYF
TRBD2 18 TRBJ2-3 TRBV4-1 . TGCGCCAGCAGCCAAGACCCACCAGCGGGAGGGTATAGGGATACGCAGTATTTT CASSQDPPAGGYRDTQYF
. 13 TRBJ1-2 TRBV6-6 few TGTGCCAGCAGCCCACAGGGAATCGGGGGCTACACCTTC CASSPQGIGGYTF